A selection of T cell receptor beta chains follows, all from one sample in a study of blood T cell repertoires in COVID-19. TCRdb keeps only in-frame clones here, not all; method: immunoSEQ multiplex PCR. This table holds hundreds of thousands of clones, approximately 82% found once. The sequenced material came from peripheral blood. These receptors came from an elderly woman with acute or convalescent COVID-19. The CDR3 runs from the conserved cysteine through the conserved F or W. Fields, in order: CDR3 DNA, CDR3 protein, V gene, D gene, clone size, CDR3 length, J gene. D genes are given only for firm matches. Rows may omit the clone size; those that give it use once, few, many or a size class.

DNA: TGTGCCAGCAGTTACTCGATAGGGGGTTCGGCGTACGAGCAGTACTTC; CDR3: CASSYSIGGSAYEQYF; V: TRBV6-2/TRBV6-3; D: NA; size: NA; length: 16; J: TRBJ2-7
DNA: TGTGCCAGCAGCCCAACTGTGGGACAGTCCAATGGCTACACCTTC; CDR3: CASSPTVGQSNGYTF; V: TRBV6-4; D: TRBD1; size: once; length: 15; J: TRBJ1-2
DNA: TGTGCCAGCAGCTTAAGCGGGGGGGCCAAAGATACGCAGTATTTT; CDR3: CASSLSGGAKDTQYF; V: TRBV7-6; D: TRBD2; size: once; length: 15; J: TRBJ2-3
DNA: TGTGCCAGCATGTACCTTCGGACTAGCGGGGGGGTCCAAGAGACCCAGTACTTC; CDR3: CASMYLRTSGGVQETQYF; V: TRBV2; D: TRBD2; size: NA; length: 18; J: TRBJ2-5
DNA: TGTGCCAGCTCACCGCGACAGGGTCTGACGAACACTGAAGCTTTCTTT; CDR3: CASSPRQGLTNTEAFF; V: TRBV18; D: TRBD1; size: NA; length: 16; J: TRBJ1-1
DNA: TGTGCCAGCAGCTCCGGACAGCGTCAAGAGACCCAGTACTTC; CDR3: CASSSGQRQETQYF; V: TRBV5-5; D: NA; size: once; length: 14; J: TRBJ2-5
DNA: TGTGCCAGCAGCTTAGGATCGGCGGGAGTCCAAGAGACCCAGTACTTC; CDR3: CASSLGSAGVQETQYF; V: TRBV7-2; D: TRBD2; size: NA; length: 16; J: TRBJ2-5
DNA: TGTGCCAGCAGTGTCACCCAGCAGCCCCAGCATTTT; CDR3: CASSVTQQPQHF; V: TRBV2; D: NA; size: NA; length: 12; J: TRBJ1-5
DNA: TGTGCCAGCATCCTACAGGGGGGGGGCAATCAGCCCCAGCATTTT; CDR3: CASILQGGGNQPQHF; V: TRBV6-6; D: TRBD1; size: NA; length: 15; J: TRBJ1-5
DNA: TGTGCCAGCAGCTTGGGCCAGGGGGCGCGTGGCTACACCTTC; CDR3: CASSLGQGARGYTF; V: TRBV5-5; D: TRBD1; size: once; length: 14; J: TRBJ1-2
DNA: TGCGCCAGCAGTCCCGGGAGCCCAAGGGGTGGTGGCACAGATACGCAGTATTTT; CDR3: CASSPGSPRGGGTDTQYF; V: TRBV23-1; D: NA; size: NA; length: 18; J: TRBJ2-3
DNA: TGTGCCAGCTCTCTCCTCCAGGGTTACGAGCAGTACTTC; CDR3: CASSLLQGYEQYF; V: TRBV18; D: NA; size: NA; length: 13; J: TRBJ2-7
DNA: TGTGCCAGCAGCTTAGGACAGGGGAACGCCTATGGCTACACCTTC; CDR3: CASSLGQGNAYGYTF; V: TRBV7-2; D: TRBD1; size: NA; length: 15; J: TRBJ1-2
DNA: TGTGCCAGCACCGGACAGGGGTCGACCCAGTACTTC; CDR3: CASTGQGSTQYF; V: TRBV5-6; D: TRBD1; size: NA; length: 12; J: TRBJ2-5
DNA: TGTGCCACCAGCAGGCTGACTAGCGGGGTCCTCTCCTACGAGCAGTACTTC; CDR3: CATSRLTSGVLSYEQYF; V: TRBV15; D: TRBD2; size: few; length: 17; J: TRBJ2-7
DNA: TGTGCCATCAGTGAGTCTGGGACAGTAGGATCACCCCTCCACTTT; CDR3: CAISESGTVGSPLHF; V: TRBV10-3; D: TRBD1; size: NA; length: 15; J: TRBJ1-6
DNA: TGTGCCAGCACTCCCTCAGGACTAGCGGGAGGGGGTGGGGCCAACGTCCTGACTTTC; CDR3: CASTPSGLAGGGGANVLTF; V: TRBV28; D: TRBD2; size: NA; length: 19; J: TRBJ2-6
DNA: TGTGCCAGCAGCTTGGTGTCAGCTAGCATTCAGTACTTC; CDR3: CASSLVSASIQYF; V: TRBV5-5; D: NA; size: NA; length: 13; J: TRBJ2-4
DNA: TGTGCCTGGGGGGTCGCGACCGGGGAGCTGTTTTTT; CDR3: CAWGVATGELFF; V: TRBV30; D: NA; size: NA; length: 12; J: TRBJ2-2
DNA: TGTGCCAGCAGCCAGGGCGGGACTAGCTACGAGCAGTACTTC; CDR3: CASSQGGTSYEQYF; V: TRBV14; D: TRBD2; size: NA; length: 14; J: TRBJ2-7
DNA: TGCAGCGTTGAAGGCCAGTTCTATGGCTACACCTTC; CDR3: CSVEGQFYGYTF; V: TRBV29-1; D: NA; size: NA; length: 12; J: TRBJ1-2
DNA: TGTGCCAGCAGTTGGAACAGGGTCAGTGGGGGATATGGCTACACCTTC; CDR3: CASSWNRVSGGYGYTF; V: TRBV28; D: NA; size: once; length: 16; J: TRBJ1-2
DNA: TGCGCCAGCAGCTTCCTAGCGGGGGGGAACAATGAGCAGTTCTTC; CDR3: CASSFLAGGNNEQFF; V: TRBV5-1; D: TRBD2; size: NA; length: 15; J: TRBJ2-1